The rows below give T cell receptor beta chains drawn from one sample of a study of blood T cell repertoires in COVID-19. Only in-frame clones appear in the TCRdb table, and some are missing; sequencing was by immunoSEQ multiplex PCR. The sample records 200,000 to 300,000 clones, more than 70% being singletons. Sequenced: peripheral blood. The origin of the receptors is a woman in her forties or fifties with acute or convalescent COVID-19. CDR3s include the opening cysteine and the closing phenylalanine or tryptophan. A D gene is named only where the DNA matches it firmly. Size values are once, few and many counts, or a class for expanded clones, and some rows have none.

V gene: TRBV7-2; D gene: TRBD1; clone size: -; J gene: TRBJ1-4; CDR3 protein: CASTTGSRQGEKLFF; CDR3 DNA: TGTGCCAGTACTACGGGGTCCAGACAGGGGGAAAAACTGTTTTTT
V gene: TRBV19; D gene: TRBD1; clone size: -; J gene: TRBJ2-7; CDR3 protein: CASAGQGRSKVYEQYF; CDR3 DNA: TGTGCCAGTGCTGGACAGGGGAGGAGTAAGGTCTACGAGCAGTACTTC
V gene: TRBV25-1; D gene: -; clone size: -; J gene: TRBJ1-2; CDR3 protein: CASSEGPGLYGYTF; CDR3 DNA: TGTGCCAGCAGTGAGGGGCCGGGTTTATATGGCTACACCTTC
V gene: TRBV2; D gene: -; clone size: -; J gene: TRBJ1-1; CDR3 protein: CASSEPLTAFF; CDR3 DNA: TGTGCCAGCAGTGAACCACTCACTGCTTTCTTT
V gene: TRBV3-1/TRBV3-2; D gene: TRBD2; clone size: -; J gene: TRBJ2-5; CDR3 protein: CASPGAGGPSKETQYF; CDR3 DNA: TGTGCCAGCCCCGGAGCGGGAGGGCCCTCGAAAGAGACCCAGTACTTC
V gene: TRBV7-3; D gene: -; clone size: -; J gene: TRBJ1-2; CDR3 protein: CASSRDTNYGYTF; CDR3 DNA: TGTGCCAGCAGCCGCGACACCAACTATGGCTACACCTTC
V gene: TRBV14; D gene: -; clone size: -; J gene: TRBJ1-1; CDR3 protein: CASSQGRRRDLLNTEAFF; CDR3 DNA: TGTGCCAGCAGCCAAGGAAGGAGGCGGGACTTATTGAACACTGAAGCTTTCTTT
V gene: TRBV24-1; D gene: TRBD1; clone size: -; J gene: TRBJ1-2; CDR3 protein: CATRSSGQGNYGYTF; CDR3 DNA: TGTGCCACCAGGTCATCGGGACAGGGGAACTATGGCTACACCTTC
V gene: TRBV4-2; D gene: TRBD2; clone size: -; J gene: TRBJ2-7; CDR3 protein: CASSRASGSLYEQYF; CDR3 DNA: TGTGCCAGCAGCCGGGCTAGCGGGAGTTTGTACGAGCAGTACTTC
V gene: TRBV28; D gene: -; clone size: -; J gene: TRBJ2-1; CDR3 protein: CASSFLATEQFF; CDR3 DNA: TGTGCCAGCAGTTTTCTAGCGACGGAGCAGTTCTTC
V gene: TRBV28; D gene: -; clone size: -; J gene: TRBJ1-2; CDR3 protein: CASTPTGNGYTF; CDR3 DNA: TGTGCCAGCACACCCACAGGGAATGGCTACACCTTC
V gene: TRBV28; D gene: TRBD2; clone size: -; J gene: TRBJ2-7; CDR3 protein: CASSSPGSGGVSYEQYF; CDR3 DNA: TGTGCCAGCAGTTCCCCTGGGAGCGGGGGGGTCTCCTACGAGCAGTACTTC
V gene: TRBV30; D gene: -; clone size: -; J gene: TRBJ2-2; CDR3 protein: CAWSGTSGGELFF; CDR3 DNA: TGTGCCTGGAGTGGAACCTCAGGCGGGGAGCTGTTTTTT
V gene: TRBV13; D gene: -; clone size: -; J gene: TRBJ1-1; CDR3 protein: CASGETTEAFF; CDR3 DNA: TGTGCCAGCGGGGAGACCACTGAAGCTTTCTTT
V gene: TRBV7-2; D gene: TRBD2; clone size: -; J gene: TRBJ2-7; CDR3 protein: CASSLARAGGEQYF; CDR3 DNA: TGTGCCAGCAGCTTAGCTCGGGCGGGGGGCGAGCAGTACTTC
V gene: TRBV9; D gene: -; clone size: -; J gene: TRBJ1-2; CDR3 protein: CASSREFYGYTF; CDR3 DNA: TGTGCCAGCAGCCGAGAGTTCTATGGCTACACCTTC
V gene: TRBV3-1/TRBV3-2; D gene: -; clone size: -; J gene: TRBJ2-2; CDR3 protein: CASTTILHTGELFF; CDR3 DNA: TGTGCCAGCACGACAATCCTACACACCGGGGAGCTGTTTTTT
V gene: TRBV4-1; D gene: TRBD1; clone size: -; J gene: TRBJ2-7; CDR3 protein: CASSSRQGPYEQYF; CDR3 DNA: TGCGCCAGCAGCTCCCGACAGGGCCCCTACGAGCAGTACTTC
V gene: TRBV14; D gene: TRBD2; clone size: -; J gene: TRBJ2-1; CDR3 protein: CASSQAGASYEQFF; CDR3 DNA: TGTGCCAGCAGTCAAGCGGGAGCTAGCTATGAGCAGTTCTTC
V gene: TRBV6-5; D gene: TRBD1; clone size: once; J gene: TRBJ2-1; CDR3 protein: CASRILQGGEQFF; CDR3 DNA: TGTGCCAGCAGGATATTACAGGGGGGTGAGCAGTTCTTC
V gene: TRBV2; D gene: TRBD1; clone size: -; J gene: TRBJ1-3; CDR3 protein: CASSEKGTGYAGNTIYF; CDR3 DNA: TGTGCCAGCAGTGAGAAAGGGACAGGGTACGCTGGAAACACCATATATTTT
V gene: TRBV6-6; D gene: TRBD1; clone size: once; J gene: TRBJ1-3; CDR3 protein: CASSPYDRVGNTIYF; CDR3 DNA: TGTGCCAGCAGTCCCTACGACAGGGTTGGAAACACCATATATTTT
V gene: TRBV12-3/TRBV12-4; D gene: TRBD2; clone size: -; J gene: TRBJ2-7; CDR3 protein: CASSPPGLAGRYF; CDR3 DNA: TGTGCCAGCAGTCCTCCGGGACTAGCGGGACGGTACTTC
V gene: TRBV28; D gene: TRBD2; clone size: -; J gene: TRBJ2-1; CDR3 protein: CASSLAGDYNEQFF; CDR3 DNA: TGTGCCAGCAGTCTAGCGGGAGATTACAATGAGCAGTTCTTC
V gene: TRBV15; D gene: -; clone size: -; J gene: TRBJ1-3; CDR3 protein: CATKKGQLLGDSGNTIYF; CDR3 DNA: TGTGCCACCAAGAAAGGACAGCTCCTCGGGGACTCTGGAAACACCATATATTTT